The entry below gives a single T cell receptor beta chain sequence along with its context. As yet, its antigen is unknown. The germline gives CDR1 DFQATT, CDR2 SNEGSKA (reference sequence). V was shortened by 3 bases and J by 5 bases, with 11 bases between the two germline ends. The CDR3 sequence is 13 residues long. With a J-beta primer mix and a sample-barcoded 5' primer, a second PCR ran 7 to 11 cycles. The authors tagged each cDNA molecule using a template-switch adaptor with 12 random nucleotides. MiXCR was run by TCRdb on the 5' RACE reads, yielding one entry per CDR3 protein. The table records roughly 1,300,000 distinct CDR3 sequences, approximately 59% of them present only once. The data are from a study of blood T cells in healthy people across ages. Study results and limitations: Observed TCR beta diversity showed a strong correlation with the percentage of naive T cells as measured by flow cytometry.

V gene TRBV20-1 combines with J gene TRBJ1-5, with TRBD1 as a possible D gene (6 bases). Sequencing input: blood. This sequence was found in a man aged 18 to 30 in good health. CDR3 coding DNA: TGCAGTGCTAGGGGGGCAGAGGATCAGCCCCAGCATTTT. It encodes CSARGAEDQPQHF.